This T cell receptor beta chain originates from a study of cytomegalovirus exposure and HLA in healthy donors. PCR was performed using 60 Vbeta and 13 Jbeta primers. Here immunoSEQ multiplex PCR was the method, and the copy in TCRdb shows in-frame clones only, minus some. The data contain 150,000 to 200,000 clones, under 80% of them seen just once; the ten biggest clones take up 2.5% to 3%. A remark on this clone: Its antigen is unidentified.

General study findings and limits: As a later analysis showed, a missense DCLRE1C variant was linked to trimming of TCR beta V- and J-genes. In a later analysis, common viral pathogens appeared linked to several of the most significant clusters. Segments of the TCR beta V type were, in most cases, productive about 87% or about 30% of the time in an earlier analysis.

V shed 2 bases and J 9 bases; nucleotides not matched to a gene: 6. Germline V gene sequence: CDR1 MNHEY, CDR2 SMNVEV (reference sequence). This CDR3 spans 14 amino acids. The clonotype was recovered from a man between 40 and 49 years old in good health and CMV-seronegative. The gene calls are TRBV27 and TRBJ2-1; TRBD2 agrees at 8 bases. The source material was PBMCs. The CDR3 DNA is TGTGCCAGCAGTTTAACCGGGGGGGCCGGTGAGCAGTTCTTC. It encodes CASSLTGGAGEQFF.